Below, 9 T cell receptor beta chains from the same sample are listed, as sequenced in a study of blood T cell repertoires in COVID-19. Generated by immunoSEQ multiplex PCR, the TCRdb table keeps only in-frame clones and is missing some. The sample lists around 78,000 clones; about 89% were seen once. The source material was peripheral blood. These receptors were obtained from an older woman with acute or convalescent COVID-19.

The V and J genes are TRBV4-3 and TRBJ1-1, with D uncertain. The CDR3 runs to 13 residues. V dropped 3 bases and J dropped 0 bases, with 5 bases sitting between them. CDR1 is LGHNA, CDR2 YSLEER, per germline. For the CDR3, the DNA is TGCGCCAGCAGCCAGAACTTGAACACTGAAGCTTTCTTT. Translating gives CASSQNLNTEAFF.

The V call is TRBV7-8, the J call TRBJ1-2, with D possibly matching TRBD1 (5 bases). This CDR3 spans 13 amino acids. Between the trimmed V and J ends, which lost 5 bases and 3 bases, there was a span of 10 bases. CDR1 and CDR2 from the germline V gene are SGHVS and FQNEAQ. The CDR3 bases are TGTGCCAGCAGCCCGACGACAGACTATGGCTACACCTTC. Its translation is CASSPTTDYGYTF.

V usage is TRBV12-3 or TRBV12-4 and J usage is TRBJ1-2, with 9 bases that match TRBD1. V trimming: 8 bases; J trimming: 5 bases; junction bases outside the gene matches: 0. The CDR3 loop spans 11 amino acids. As DNA, the CDR3 is TGTGCCAGCGGGACAGGGTATGGCTACACCTTC. Translation: CASGTGYGYTF.

In this sample, this clone turned up a few times. This chain links TRBV6-2 or TRBV6-3 with TRBJ2-1, with TRBD2 matching 9 bases. This CDR3 has 15 amino acids. Germline assignment: CDR1 MNHEY and CDR2 SVGEGT. Trimming at V came to 6 bases and at J to 3 bases, leaving 6 bases not matched to a gene. The chain's CDR3 is CASSSGAGGYNEQFF. The CDR3 bases are TGTGCCAGCAGCTCGGGAGCGGGGGGCTACAATGAGCAGTTCTTC.

This clone has just one count. The chain is built from TRBV15 and TRBJ2-5, with 9 bases aligning to TRBD2. V shed 1 base and J 5 bases; nucleotides not matched to a gene: 8. The CDR3 is 16 residues long. CDR1 and CDR2 (germline): LNHNV, YYDKDF (reference sequence). CDR3 region: CATSRGGTSQGETQYF. DNA of the CDR3: TGTGCCACCAGCAGAGGGGGGACTAGCCAGGGGGAGACCCAGTACTTC.

The chain is built from TRBV28 and TRBJ1-1; a weak D match, TRBD1 (6 bases). Germline V lookup: CDR1 MDHEN, CDR2 SYDVKM. Trimming cost V 1 base and J 5 bases, with 14 bases left between them. This CDR3 is built from 15 residues. In nucleotides, the CDR3 is TGTGCCAGCAGTTTATCTCCAGGTAGGGGGACTGAAGCTTTCTTT. It translates to CASSLSPGRGTEAFF.

This chain uses TRBV7-2 with TRBJ2-7, with 11 nucleotides matching TRBD2. The CDR3 contains 15 residues. Germline lookup yields CDR1 SGHTA and CDR2 FQGNSA. J lost 2 bases, V lost 4 bases, and 4 bases had no gene match. The CDR3 reads CASSSGLAGTYEQYF. The CDR3 coding sequence is TGTGCCAGCAGCTCAGGACTAGCGGGTACCTACGAGCAGTACTTC.

The chain is built from TRBV7-9 and TRBJ2-3; D is possibly TRBD2 (5 bases). Germline CDR1 SEHNR, CDR2 FQNEAQ (reference sequence). The germline V and J ends were trimmed by 3 bases and 5 bases, with 18 bases remaining between them. There are 16 residues in the CDR3. DNA for the CDR3: TGTGCCAGCAGCTTGATTGGGAGCTTCGTTGGAGATACGCAGTATTTT. It translates to CASSLIGSFVGDTQYF.

The CDR3 loop is CASRPRGTEAFF. The CDR3 bases are TGTGCCAGCAGGCCCAGGGGGACTGAAGCTTTCTTT. The V gene is TRBV2, the J gene TRBJ1-1; 7 bases line up with TRBD1. There are 12 residues in the CDR3. Germline V gene data show CDR1 as SNHLY and CDR2 as FYNNEI. V lost 6 bases and J lost 5; bases outside the gene matches: 3.